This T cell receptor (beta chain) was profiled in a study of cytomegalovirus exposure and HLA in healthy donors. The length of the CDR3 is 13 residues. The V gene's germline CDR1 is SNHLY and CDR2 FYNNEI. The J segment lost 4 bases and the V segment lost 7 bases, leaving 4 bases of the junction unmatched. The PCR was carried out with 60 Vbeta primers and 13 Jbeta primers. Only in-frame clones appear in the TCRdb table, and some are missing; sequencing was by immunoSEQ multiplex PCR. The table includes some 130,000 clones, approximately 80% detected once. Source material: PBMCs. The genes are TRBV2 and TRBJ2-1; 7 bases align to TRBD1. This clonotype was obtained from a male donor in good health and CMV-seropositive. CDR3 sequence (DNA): TGTGCCAGCACCCGACAGGGATACAATGAGCAGTTCTTC. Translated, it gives CASTRQGYNEQFF. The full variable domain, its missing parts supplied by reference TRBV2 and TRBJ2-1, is EPEVTQTPSHQVTQMGQEVILRCVPISNHLYFYWYRQILGQKVEFLVSFYNNEISEKSEIFDDQFSVERPDGSNFTLKIRSTKLEDSAMYFCASTRQGYNEQFFGPGTRLTVL.